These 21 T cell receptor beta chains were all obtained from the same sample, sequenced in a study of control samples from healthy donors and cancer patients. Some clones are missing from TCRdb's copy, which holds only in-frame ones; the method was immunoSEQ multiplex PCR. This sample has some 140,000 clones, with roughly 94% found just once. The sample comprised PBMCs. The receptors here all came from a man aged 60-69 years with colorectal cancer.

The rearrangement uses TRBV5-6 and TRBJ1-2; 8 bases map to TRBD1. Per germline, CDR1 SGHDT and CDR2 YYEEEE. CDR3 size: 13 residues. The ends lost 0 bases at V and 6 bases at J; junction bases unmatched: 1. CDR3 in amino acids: CASSLGTGNGYTF. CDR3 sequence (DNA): TGTGCCAGCAGCTTGGGGACAGGGAATGGCTACACCTTC.

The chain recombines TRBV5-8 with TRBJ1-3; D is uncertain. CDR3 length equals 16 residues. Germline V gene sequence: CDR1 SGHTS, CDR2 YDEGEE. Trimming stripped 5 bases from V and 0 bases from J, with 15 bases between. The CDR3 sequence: CASRVWERNSGNTIYF. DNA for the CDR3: TGTGCCAGCAGGGTCTGGGAGCGCAACTCTGGAAACACCATATATTTT.

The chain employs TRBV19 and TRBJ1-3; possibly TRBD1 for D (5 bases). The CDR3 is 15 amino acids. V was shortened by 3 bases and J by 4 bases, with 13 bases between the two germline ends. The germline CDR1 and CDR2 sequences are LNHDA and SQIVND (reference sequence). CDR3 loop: CASSMARGSGNTIYF. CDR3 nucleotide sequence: TGTGCCAGTAGTATGGCGAGGGGATCGGGAAACACCATATATTTT.

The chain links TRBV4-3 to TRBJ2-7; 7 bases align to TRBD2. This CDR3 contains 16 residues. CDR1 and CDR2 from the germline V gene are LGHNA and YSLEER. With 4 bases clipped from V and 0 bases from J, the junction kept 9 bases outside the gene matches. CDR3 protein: CASSREAGLGSYEQYF. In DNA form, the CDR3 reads TGCGCCAGCAGCCGAGAAGCGGGGCTCGGCTCCTACGAGCAGTACTTC.

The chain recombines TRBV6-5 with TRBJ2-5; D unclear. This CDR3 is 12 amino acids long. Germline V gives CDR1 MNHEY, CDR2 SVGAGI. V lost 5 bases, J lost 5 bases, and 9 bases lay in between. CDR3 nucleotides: TGTGCCAGCAGTCGCGATGGGGAGACCCAGTACTTC. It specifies CASSRDGETQYF.

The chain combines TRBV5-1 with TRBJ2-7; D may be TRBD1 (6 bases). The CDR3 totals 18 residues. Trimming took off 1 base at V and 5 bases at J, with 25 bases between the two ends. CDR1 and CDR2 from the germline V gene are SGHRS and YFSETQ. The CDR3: CASSLRLAQAGVRNEQYF. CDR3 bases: TGCGCCAGCAGCTTGCGTCTGGCGCAGGCAGGGGTGAGGAACGAGCAGTACTTC.

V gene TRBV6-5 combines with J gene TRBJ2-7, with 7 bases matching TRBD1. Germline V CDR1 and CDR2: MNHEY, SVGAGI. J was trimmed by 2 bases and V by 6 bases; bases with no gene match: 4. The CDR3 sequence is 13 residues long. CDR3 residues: CASRRGPTYEQYF. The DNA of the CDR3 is TGTGCCAGCAGAAGGGGGCCTACCTACGAGCAGTACTTC.

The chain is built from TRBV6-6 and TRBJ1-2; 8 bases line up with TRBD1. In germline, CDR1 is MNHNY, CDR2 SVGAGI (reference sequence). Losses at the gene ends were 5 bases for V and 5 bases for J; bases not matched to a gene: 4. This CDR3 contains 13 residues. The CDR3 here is CASSAQGVYGYTF. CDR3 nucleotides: TGTGCCAGCAGTGCACAGGGGGTGTATGGCTACACCTTC.

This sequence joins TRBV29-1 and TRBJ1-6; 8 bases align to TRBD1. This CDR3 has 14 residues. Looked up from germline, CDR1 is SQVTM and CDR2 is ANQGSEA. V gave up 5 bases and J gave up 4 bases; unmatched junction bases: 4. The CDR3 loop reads CSVRDRGYNSPLHF. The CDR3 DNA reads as TGCAGCGTTCGAGACAGGGGATATAATTCACCCCTCCACTTT.

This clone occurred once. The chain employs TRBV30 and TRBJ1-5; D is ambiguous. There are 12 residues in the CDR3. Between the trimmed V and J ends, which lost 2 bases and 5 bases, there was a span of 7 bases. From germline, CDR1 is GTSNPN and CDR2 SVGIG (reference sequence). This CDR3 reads CAWSLRDQPQHF. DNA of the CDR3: TGTGCCTGGAGTCTTAGGGATCAGCCCCAGCATTTT.

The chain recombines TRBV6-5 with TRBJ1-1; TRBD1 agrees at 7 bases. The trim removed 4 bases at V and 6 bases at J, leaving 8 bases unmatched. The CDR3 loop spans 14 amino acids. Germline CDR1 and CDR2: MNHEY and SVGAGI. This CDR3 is CASSSTADRAEAFF. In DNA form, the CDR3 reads TGTGCCAGCAGTTCGACCGCAGACAGGGCTGAAGCTTTCTTT.

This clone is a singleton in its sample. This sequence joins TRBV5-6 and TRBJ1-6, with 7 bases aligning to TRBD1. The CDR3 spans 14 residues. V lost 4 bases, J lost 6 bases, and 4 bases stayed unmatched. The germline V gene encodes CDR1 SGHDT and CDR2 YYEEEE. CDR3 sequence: CASSKGQPNSPLHF. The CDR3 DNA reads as TGTGCCAGCAGCAAGGGACAGCCTAATTCACCCCTCCACTTT. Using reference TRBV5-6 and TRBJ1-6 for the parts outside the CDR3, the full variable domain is DAGVTQSPTHLIKTRGQQVTLRCSPKSGHDTVSWYQQALGQGPQFIFQYYEEEERQRGNFPDRFSGHQFPNYSSELNVNALLLGDSALYLCASSKGQPNSPLHFGNGTRLTVT.

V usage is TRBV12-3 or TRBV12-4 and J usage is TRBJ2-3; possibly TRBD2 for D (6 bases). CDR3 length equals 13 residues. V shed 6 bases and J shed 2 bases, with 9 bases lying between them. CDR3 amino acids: CASSTGDTDTQYF. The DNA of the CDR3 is TGTGCCAGCAGCACGGGGGACACAGATACGCAGTATTTT.

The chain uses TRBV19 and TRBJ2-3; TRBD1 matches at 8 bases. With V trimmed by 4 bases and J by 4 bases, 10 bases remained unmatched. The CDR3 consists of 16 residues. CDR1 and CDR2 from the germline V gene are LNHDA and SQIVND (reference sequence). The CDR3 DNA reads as TGTGCCAGTAGTACTTACAGGGGGAAAGGCGCAGATACGCAGTATTTT. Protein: CASSTYRGKGADTQYF.

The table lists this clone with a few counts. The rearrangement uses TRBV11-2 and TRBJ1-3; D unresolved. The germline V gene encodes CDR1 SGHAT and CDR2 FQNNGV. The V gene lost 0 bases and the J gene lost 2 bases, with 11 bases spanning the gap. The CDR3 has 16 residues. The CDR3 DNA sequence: TGTGCCAGCAGCTTAGAACCTTTAGGCCCTGGAAACACCATATATTTT. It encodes CASSLEPLGPGNTIYF.

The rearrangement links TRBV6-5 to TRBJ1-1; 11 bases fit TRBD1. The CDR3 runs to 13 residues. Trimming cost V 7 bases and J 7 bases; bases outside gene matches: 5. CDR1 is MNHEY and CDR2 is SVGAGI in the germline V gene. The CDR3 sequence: CASTPDRGREAFF. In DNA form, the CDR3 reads TGTGCCAGCACCCCGGACAGGGGGCGTGAAGCTTTCTTT.

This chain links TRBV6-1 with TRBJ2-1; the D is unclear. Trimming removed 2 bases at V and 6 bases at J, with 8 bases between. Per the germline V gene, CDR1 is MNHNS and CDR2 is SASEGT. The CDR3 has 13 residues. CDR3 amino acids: CASSERVSNEQFF. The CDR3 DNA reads TGTGCCAGCAGTGAACGGGTCAGCAATGAGCAGTTCTTC.

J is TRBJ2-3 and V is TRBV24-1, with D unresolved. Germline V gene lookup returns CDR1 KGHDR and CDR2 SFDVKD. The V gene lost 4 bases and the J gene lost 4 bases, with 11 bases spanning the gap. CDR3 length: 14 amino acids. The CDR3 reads CATSDSHLSDTQYF. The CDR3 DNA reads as TGTGCCACCAGTGACTCTCATTTATCAGATACGCAGTATTTT.

The CDR3 nucleotides are TGTGCCATCCTAGGGGAACAGCCTACTAACTATGGCTACACCTTC. Protein sequence: CAILGEQPTNYGYTF. The V and J genes are TRBV10-3 and TRBJ1-2, with D maybe TRBD1 (5 bases). Per germline, CDR1 ENHRY and CDR2 SYGVKD. With 8 bases removed from V and 0 bases from J, the gap between germline ends came to 16 bases. CDR3 length: 15 amino acids.

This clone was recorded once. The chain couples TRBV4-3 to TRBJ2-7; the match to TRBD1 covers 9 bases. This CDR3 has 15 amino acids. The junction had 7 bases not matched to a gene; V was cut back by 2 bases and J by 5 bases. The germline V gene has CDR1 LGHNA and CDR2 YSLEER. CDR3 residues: CASSQPGQGRNEQYF. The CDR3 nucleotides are TGCGCCAGCAGCCAACCCGGACAGGGGAGGAACGAGCAGTACTTC.

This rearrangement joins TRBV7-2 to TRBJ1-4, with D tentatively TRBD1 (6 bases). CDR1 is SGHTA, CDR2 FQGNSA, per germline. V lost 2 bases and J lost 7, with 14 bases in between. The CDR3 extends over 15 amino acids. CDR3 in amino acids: CASSLQGRGVEKLFF. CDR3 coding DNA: TGTGCCAGCAGCTTACAGGGGCGGGGTGTTGAAAAACTGTTTTTT.